The next 22 T cell receptor beta chains were all read from a single sample in a study of cytomegalovirus exposure and HLA in healthy donors. The study ran its PCR with 60 Vbeta and 13 Jbeta primers. Repertoires were generated with immunoSEQ multiplex PCR, while TCRdb's copy carries only in-frame clones and drops some. The table shows 150,000 to 200,000 clones, with about 80% occurring only once. Material for sequencing was PBMCs. These receptors all stem from a woman under 30 in good health and CMV-seropositive.

The chain uses TRBV13 and TRBJ2-5, with TRBD2 matching over 13 bases. The CDR3 has 16 residues. Germline V lookup: CDR1 PRHDT, CDR2 FYEKMQ (reference sequence). The ends lost 3 bases at V and 5 bases at J; junction bases unmatched: 6. CDR3 sequence (DNA): TGTGCCAGCAGCTTCTGGACTAGCGGGGGTGGTGAGACCCAGTACTTC. It encodes CASSFWTSGGGETQYF.

The chain combines TRBV11-2 with TRBJ2-3; 7 bases fit TRBD1. Germline CDR1 SGHAT, CDR2 FQNNGV. V gave up 5 bases and J gave up 1 base; unmatched junction bases: 9. The CDR3 loop spans 16 amino acids. The chain's CDR3 is CASSLTTGARTDTQYF. CDR3 bases: TGTGCCAGCAGCCTAACTACAGGGGCCCGCACAGATACGCAGTATTTT. Variable domain in full (rest from reference TRBV11-2 and TRBJ2-3): EAGVAQSPRYKIIEKRQSVAFWCNPISGHATLYWYQQILGQGPKLLIQFQNNGVVDDSQLPKDRFSAERLKGVDSTLKIQPAKLEDSAVYLCASSLTTGARTDTQYFGPGTRLTVL.

The CDR3 is CASRETGGTEAFF. In DNA, the CDR3 is TGTGCCAGCAGGGAGACAGGGGGCACTGAAGCTTTCTTT. The gene calls are TRBV2 and TRBJ1-1; 9 bases are shared with TRBD1. This CDR3 has 13 residues. V lost 6 bases and J lost 4; bases outside the gene matches: 3. Per the germline V gene, CDR1 is SNHLY and CDR2 is FYNNEI.

This clone was found a few times. This rearrangement joins TRBV29-1 to TRBJ1-3; D not resolved. Germline V gene sequence: CDR1 SQVTM, CDR2 ANQGSEA. With 7 bases removed from V and 4 bases from J, the gap between germline ends came to 17 bases. The CDR3 contains 14 residues. CDR3 sequence: CSAITGYRGNTIYF. CDR3 coding DNA: TGCAGCGCCATTACGGGATACCGGGGAAACACCATATATTTT.

J is TRBJ1-2 and V is TRBV4-1; D not certain. The germline V gene encodes CDR1 MGHRA and CDR2 YSYEKL. CDR3 length equals 18 residues. Trimming took 1 base from V and 3 from J, leaving 21 bases between them. This CDR3 reads CASSQVEEADNPDYGYTF. For the CDR3, the DNA is TGCGCCAGCAGCCAAGTGGAGGAGGCCGATAACCCTGACTATGGCTACACCTTC.

This chain uses TRBV28 with TRBJ1-1, with unresolved D. V was cut by 4 bases and J by 5 bases, with 8 bases left in between. CDR3 length: 12 amino acids. Germline V lookup: CDR1 MDHEN, CDR2 SYDVKM. The chain's CDR3 is CASSSDSTEAFF. The CDR3, as DNA: TGTGCCAGCAGTTCAGATTCGACTGAAGCTTTCTTT.

V and J are TRBV6-1 and TRBJ1-5; D unresolved. The V and J ends lost 2 bases and 6 bases respectively, with 11 bases between them. This CDR3 spans 14 amino acids. Germline-derived CDR1 and CDR2 are MNHNS and SASEGT. The CDR3 DNA sequence: TGTGCCAGCAGTGAACGCGGCGAGTCTCAGCCCCAGCATTTT. Protein sequence: CASSERGESQPQHF.

This chain connects TRBV15 to TRBJ2-7; TRBD1 aligns across 7 bases. Trimming cost V 2 bases and J 3 bases; bases outside gene matches: 7. Germline lookup yields CDR1 LNHNV and CDR2 YYDKDF (reference sequence). This CDR3 region has 15 residues. CDR3 DNA sequence: TGTGCCACCAGCAGACAACAGGGGATCAGCTACGAGCAGTACTTC. This codes for CATSRQQGISYEQYF.

This clone was counted between two and nine times. V is TRBV10-3 and J is TRBJ2-3, with 7 bases aligning to TRBD1. The V segment lost 4 bases and the J segment 1 base; nucleotides outside the gene matches: 2. Per the germline V gene, CDR1 is ENHRY and CDR2 is SYGVKD. CDR3 size: 14 residues. The CDR3 sequence is CAISAGQGTDTQYF. CDR3 in DNA: TGTGCCATCAGTGCCGGACAGGGCACAGATACGCAGTATTTT.

The rearrangement links TRBV11-2 to TRBJ1-4, with D possibly TRBD1 on 6 matching bases. CDR3 length: 16 residues. The germline V and J ends were trimmed by 5 bases and 0 bases, with 13 bases remaining between them. CDR1 SGHAT and CDR2 FQNNGV come from the germline V gene. The CDR3 DNA follows: TGTGCCAGCAGCCCCGGGACATCTTCAACTAATGAAAAACTGTTTTTT. Its protein product is CASSPGTSSTNEKLFF.

Only one count was recorded for this clone. V and J are TRBV11-2 and TRBJ2-3; 7 positions agree with TRBD2. The CDR3 spans 16 residues. Looked up from germline, CDR1 is SGHAT and CDR2 is FQNNGV. The V and J ends lost 3 bases and 3 bases, in that order; junction bases with no gene match: 9. CDR3 bases: TGTGCCAGCAGCTTTTCGGGGGGAATGGTGACAGATACGCAGTATTTT. It specifies CASSFSGGMVTDTQYF.

This chain links TRBV5-1 with TRBJ1-1; D gene uncertain. Per the germline V gene, CDR1 is SGHRS and CDR2 is YFSETQ. This CDR3 region has 11 residues. Trimming pared 4 bases from V and 2 bases from J, leaving 3 bases between. CDR3 region: CASSHNTEAFF. The CDR3 DNA reads TGCGCCAGCAGCCATAACACTGAAGCTTTCTTT.

This rearrangement joins TRBV28 to TRBJ1-2; a weak D match, TRBD1 (6 bases). Deletions cut 3 bases from V and 5 bases from J, with 10 bases between. This CDR3 spans 13 amino acids. The germline gives CDR1 MDHEN, CDR2 SYDVKM. CDR3 DNA: TGTGCCAGCAGTTTCTCAGGGGCGTATGGCTACACCTTC. Translation gives CASSFSGAYGYTF.

The rearrangement joins TRBV5-1 to TRBJ2-2; D gene uncertain. The CDR3 is made up of 15 amino acids. In germline, CDR1 is SGHRS, CDR2 YFSETQ. V lost 4 bases, J lost 1 base, and 11 bases lay in between. This chain's CDR3 is CASSPLERNTGELFF. DNA of the CDR3: TGCGCCAGCAGCCCCTTAGAGCGGAACACCGGGGAGCTGTTTTTT.

The CDR3 loop reads CASSSTAGGQFF. In DNA form, the CDR3 reads TGTGCCAGCAGCTCTACTGCGGGGGGCCAGTTCTTC. The genes are TRBV7-2 and TRBJ2-1; 8 bases line up with TRBD2. The CDR3 length is 12 residues. V trimming: 4 bases; J trimming: 13 bases; junction bases outside the gene matches: 6. Germline CDR1 SGHTA, CDR2 FQGNSA. The full variable domain, in which reference TRBV7-2 and TRBJ2-1 provide the parts outside the CDR3, is GAGVSQSPSNKVTEKGKDVELRCDPISGHTALYWYRQSLGQGLEFLIYFQGNSAPDKSGLPSDRFSAERTGGSVSTLTIQRTQQEDSAVYLCASSSTAGGQFFGPGTRLTVL.

With respect to this clone: Other DNA sequences in this specimen translate into the identical CDR3. This rearrangement joins TRBV30 to TRBJ2-1; TRBD1 matches 7 bases. V was pared by 4 bases and J by 3 bases, with 3 bases of the junction left unmatched. Germline lookup yields CDR1 GTSNPN and CDR2 SVGIG (reference sequence). The CDR3 runs to 13 residues. CDR3 loop: CAWIRDSYNEQFF. In nucleotides, the CDR3 is TGTGCCTGGATCAGGGACAGCTACAATGAGCAGTTCTTC.

The chain uses TRBV6-1 and TRBJ1-1; a weak D match, TRBD1 (5 bases). This CDR3 region has 14 residues. Trimming stripped 1 base from V and 8 bases from J, with 14 bases between. The germline gives CDR1 MNHNS, CDR2 SASEGT. The CDR3 loop reads CASSEVGREREAFF. The CDR3, as DNA: TGTGCCAGCAGTGAAGTGGGGCGCGAGAGGGAAGCTTTCTTT.

The chain recombines TRBV7-2 with TRBJ2-3; 11 bases agree with TRBD2. The germline V gene has CDR1 SGHTA and CDR2 FQGNSA. V was clipped by 1 base and J by 7 bases; unmatched bases: 7. The CDR3 runs 16 residues. CDR3 coding DNA: TGTGCCAGCAGCTTAGTTCCTAGCGGGGGGTCTTATACGCAGTATTTT. It yields the protein CASSLVPSGGSYTQYF.

This clone was seen a single time. The chain uses TRBV10-2 and TRBJ2-5; the match to TRBD2 covers 9 bases. The CDR3 runs to 15 residues. Germline CDR1 reads WSHSY; CDR2 reads SAAADI. After removal of 6 bases from V and 5 bases from J, the junction contained 10 bases not matched to a gene. This CDR3 is CASRRLAASPETQYF. The CDR3 nucleotides are TGCGCCAGCAGGCGACTAGCGGCGAGTCCGGAGACCCAGTACTTC.

This clone has a single count. Written as DNA, the CDR3 is TGTGCCAGCAGTTCCCCAGGGGTTAACTATGGCTACACCTTC. This encodes CASSSPGVNYGYTF. The chain couples TRBV28 to TRBJ1-2, with a possible D match to TRBD1 (6 bases). The CDR3 runs 14 residues. Germline CDR1 reads MDHEN; CDR2 reads SYDVKM. The V end was cut by 4 bases, the J end by 1 base, with 10 bases between.

The CDR3 loop is CASSEVGTLPLLFF. The CDR3 nucleotides read TGTGCCAGCAGTGAAGTTGGGACTCTACCTCTACTGTTTTTT. This rearrangement joins TRBV2 to TRBJ1-4; D possibly corresponds to TRBD1 (5 bases). Between the trimmed V and J ends, which lost 1 base and 13 bases, there was a span of 16 bases. The CDR3 consists of 14 residues. From germline, CDR1 is SNHLY and CDR2 FYNNEI.

The rearrangement joins TRBV6-5 to TRBJ2-7, with D maybe TRBD1 (5 bases). CDR3 length: 13 amino acids. Germline V gene data show CDR1 as MNHEY and CDR2 as SVGAGI. The germline V and J ends were trimmed by 5 bases and 5 bases, with 13 bases remaining between them. In DNA, the CDR3 is TGTGCCAGCAGTCCCGGCTTAGGGGACGAGCAGTACTTC. Protein: CASSPGLGDEQYF.